This is a list of T cell receptor beta chains from one sample in a study of technical replicates of blood from several donors. The table came from immunoSEQ multiplex PCR; TCRdb's copy has only in-frame clones and leaves some out. The sample lists 53,000 or so clones, about 82% occurring once. Sequences were obtained from PBMCs. These receptors were obtained from a human donor in good health. Some clones in this sample may be carry-over from other donors' samples. CDR3s include the opening cysteine and the closing phenylalanine or tryptophan. Each record gives: J gene, V gene, D gene, clone size, CDR3 protein, CDR3 DNA. The D gene is left open where the match is weak. The size entry is marked missing in some rows and otherwise reads once, few, many or a size class.

J gene: TRBJ1-5
V gene: TRBV4-3
D gene: TRBD1
clone size: .
CDR3 protein: CASSQDYGTVNSNQPQHF
CDR3 DNA: TGCGCCAGCAGCCAAGATTACGGGACAGTTAATAGCAATCAGCCCCAGCATTTT

J gene: TRBJ1-2
V gene: TRBV7-2
D gene: .
clone size: once
CDR3 protein: CASSIQQNLYGYTF
CDR3 DNA: TGTGCCAGCAGCATACAACAAAACCTCTATGGCTACACCTTC

J gene: TRBJ1-1
V gene: TRBV6-1
D gene: .
clone size: few
CDR3 protein: CASSEPALANTEAFF
CDR3 DNA: TGTGCCAGCAGTGAACCCGCGCTCGCGAACACTGAAGCTTTCTTT

J gene: TRBJ2-7
V gene: TRBV10-3
D gene: .
clone size: .
CDR3 protein: CAISEHLDEQYF
CDR3 DNA: TGTGCCATCAGTGAACATTTGGACGAGCAGTACTTC

J gene: TRBJ1-5
V gene: TRBV2
D gene: .
clone size: .
CDR3 protein: CASSQGSNQPQHF
CDR3 DNA: TGTGCCAGCAGTCAGGGGAGCAATCAGCCCCAGCATTTT

J gene: TRBJ2-5
V gene: TRBV9
D gene: .
clone size: .
CDR3 protein: CASSVVGASIGETQYF
CDR3 DNA: TGTGCCAGCAGCGTAGTTGGGGCGTCGATCGGAGAGACCCAGTACTTC

J gene: TRBJ1-1
V gene: TRBV28
D gene: .
clone size: .
CDR3 protein: CASSPRRPGPFF
CDR3 DNA: TGTGCCAGCAGTCCCCGCCGACCAGGCCCTTTCTTT

J gene: TRBJ2-3
V gene: TRBV4-3
D gene: .
clone size: .
CDR3 protein: CASSQRRDTQYF
CDR3 DNA: TGCGCCAGCAGCCAACGGCGGGATACGCAGTATTTT

J gene: TRBJ2-7
V gene: TRBV20-1
D gene: TRBD1
clone size: once
CDR3 protein: CSAPQGEREYF
CDR3 DNA: TGCAGTGCCCCTCAGGGGGAAAGGGAGTACTTC

J gene: TRBJ1-1
V gene: TRBV6-1
D gene: .
clone size: few
CDR3 protein: CASSVAVRFGEAFF
CDR3 DNA: TGTGCCAGCAGTGTGGCAGTCCGATTTGGTGAAGCTTTCTTT

J gene: TRBJ2-1
V gene: TRBV7-2
D gene: .
clone size: .
CDR3 protein: CASSLEGDNEQFF
CDR3 DNA: TGTGCCAGCAGCTTAGAGGGGGACAATGAGCAGTTCTTC

J gene: TRBJ2-1
V gene: TRBV15
D gene: TRBD1
clone size: .
CDR3 protein: CATSSRQGGQGEQFF
CDR3 DNA: TGTGCCACCAGCTCACGACAGGGGGGGCAAGGTGAGCAGTTCTTC

J gene: TRBJ2-7
V gene: TRBV30
D gene: TRBD2
clone size: .
CDR3 protein: CAWSRTSGRSEEQYF
CDR3 DNA: TGTGCCTGGAGTCGGACTAGCGGGAGGTCAGAAGAGCAGTACTTC

J gene: TRBJ2-2
V gene: TRBV30
D gene: TRBD1
clone size: .
CDR3 protein: CAWTYPGQVTGELFF
CDR3 DNA: TGTGCCTGGACCTACCCAGGACAGGTCACCGGGGAGCTGTTTTTT

J gene: TRBJ1-4
V gene: TRBV9
D gene: TRBD1
clone size: .
CDR3 protein: CASSVGTGPTTNEKLFF
CDR3 DNA: TGTGCCAGCAGCGTAGGGACAGGACCCACAACTAATGAAAAACTGTTTTTT

J gene: TRBJ2-7
V gene: TRBV4-1
D gene: .
clone size: once
CDR3 protein: CASSPIRGQLYEQYF
CDR3 DNA: TGCGCCAGCAGCCCCATAAGGGGACAACTATACGAGCAGTACTTC

J gene: TRBJ2-7
V gene: TRBV11-2
D gene: TRBD2
clone size: once
CDR3 protein: CASSSDPGTSGEQYF
CDR3 DNA: TGTGCCAGCAGCTCAGACCCCGGGACTAGCGGTGAGCAGTACTTC

J gene: TRBJ2-2
V gene: TRBV30
D gene: .
clone size: .
CDR3 protein: CAWGGLNTGELFF
CDR3 DNA: TGTGCCTGGGGGGGACTGAACACCGGGGAGCTGTTTTTT

J gene: TRBJ2-7
V gene: TRBV5-5
D gene: .
clone size: .
CDR3 protein: CASSLGVDSYEQYF
CDR3 DNA: TGTGCCAGCAGCCTCGGGGTGGACTCCTACGAGCAGTACTTC

J gene: TRBJ2-6
V gene: TRBV7-3
D gene: .
clone size: .
CDR3 protein: CASSRDSSGANVLTF
CDR3 DNA: TGTGCCAGCAGCAGAGACAGCTCTGGGGCCAACGTCCTGACTTTC

J gene: TRBJ1-5
V gene: TRBV27
D gene: TRBD1
clone size: .
CDR3 protein: CASGQGFGQPQHF
CDR3 DNA: TGTGCCAGCGGACAGGGTTTTGGTCAGCCCCAGCATTTT

J gene: TRBJ2-2
V gene: TRBV10-3
D gene: .
clone size: .
CDR3 protein: CAISEHGGQTAGELFF
CDR3 DNA: TGTGCCATCAGTGAGCACGGGGGGCAGACTGCCGGGGAGCTGTTTTTT

J gene: TRBJ2-5
V gene: TRBV2
D gene: TRBD2
clone size: .
CDR3 protein: CASSEARLAGVETQYF
CDR3 DNA: TGTGCCAGCAGTGAAGCACGACTAGCGGGGGTTGAGACCCAGTACTTC

J gene: TRBJ2-7
V gene: TRBV19
D gene: .
clone size: .
CDR3 protein: CASSIKDTEQYF
CDR3 DNA: TGTGCCAGTAGTATAAAGGACACCGAGCAGTACTTC

J gene: TRBJ2-5
V gene: TRBV6-6
D gene: .
clone size: once
CDR3 protein: CASSLATYRAVETQYF
CDR3 DNA: TGTGCCAGCAGTTTGGCAACTTACAGGGCGGTGGAGACCCAGTACTTC

J gene: TRBJ2-7
V gene: TRBV7-2
D gene: .
clone size: .
CDR3 protein: CASREAGITWQYF
CDR3 DNA: TGTGCCAGCAGGGAGGCGGGGATTACGTGGCAGTACTTC

J gene: TRBJ1-5
V gene: TRBV6-6
D gene: TRBD1
clone size: once
CDR3 protein: CASRQGDQPQHF
CDR3 DNA: TGTGCCAGCAGACAGGGGGACCAGCCCCAGCATTTT

J gene: TRBJ1-6
V gene: TRBV5-8
D gene: .
clone size: .
CDR3 protein: CASSLGQVRNSPLHF
CDR3 DNA: TGTGCCAGCAGCTTGGGACAGGTTCGGAATTCACCCCTCCACTTT

J gene: TRBJ2-7
V gene: TRBV6-6
D gene: TRBD2
clone size: .
CDR3 protein: CASSRSTSGAYEQYF
CDR3 DNA: TGTGCCAGCAGTCGCTCGACTAGCGGGGCCTACGAGCAGTACTTC

J gene: TRBJ1-6
V gene: TRBV7-2
D gene: .
clone size: .
CDR3 protein: CASSLGQVYNSPLHF
CDR3 DNA: TGTGCCAGCAGCTTAGGACAGGTCTATAATTCACCCCTCCACTTT

J gene: TRBJ1-1
V gene: TRBV7-9
D gene: .
clone size: .
CDR3 protein: CASSHFRELKNTEAFF
CDR3 DNA: TGTGCCAGCAGCCATTTCCGGGAACTAAAAAACACTGAAGCTTTCTTT

J gene: TRBJ1-6
V gene: TRBV18
D gene: TRBD1
clone size: .
CDR3 protein: CASSRGQGNSPLHF
CDR3 DNA: TGTGCCAGCTCCCGAGGACAGGGGAATTCACCCCTCCACTTT

J gene: TRBJ2-3
V gene: TRBV5-1
D gene: .
clone size: .
CDR3 protein: CASSFSSRSTGLADTQYF
CDR3 DNA: TGCGCCAGCAGCTTTTCTTCGAGATCTACAGGGCTGGCAGATACGCAGTATTTT

J gene: TRBJ2-3
V gene: TRBV13
D gene: .
clone size: few
CDR3 protein: CASSLEGSTDTQYF
CDR3 DNA: TGTGCCAGCAGCTTAGAGGGGTCCACAGATACGCAGTATTTT

J gene: TRBJ2-5
V gene: TRBV14
D gene: TRBD1
clone size: .
CDR3 protein: CASSLRLTGSQETQYF
CDR3 DNA: TGTGCCAGCAGTCTCCGGTTGACAGGGTCCCAAGAGACCCAGTACTTC

J gene: TRBJ2-7
V gene: TRBV19
D gene: .
clone size: .
CDR3 protein: CASSKDFGRGYEQYF
CDR3 DNA: TGTGCCAGTAGTAAAGATTTCGGCAGGGGCTACGAGCAGTACTTC

J gene: TRBJ1-2
V gene: TRBV6-5
D gene: TRBD1
clone size: .
CDR3 protein: CASSIPGQDGTF
CDR3 DNA: TGTGCCAGCAGTATCCCCGGACAGGATGGCACCTTC

J gene: TRBJ2-7
V gene: TRBV5-1
D gene: .
clone size: few
CDR3 protein: CASSLDWGRSGEQYF
CDR3 DNA: TGCGCCAGCAGCTTGGATTGGGGGCGAAGTGGCGAGCAGTACTTC

J gene: TRBJ2-2
V gene: TRBV7-7
D gene: .
clone size: .
CDR3 protein: CASSSSDWTGELFF
CDR3 DNA: TGTGCCAGCAGCTCTAGCGACTGGACCGGGGAGCTGTTTTTT

J gene: TRBJ1-2
V gene: TRBV28
D gene: TRBD1
clone size: once
CDR3 protein: CASSFTVRGQGGYTF
CDR3 DNA: TGTGCCAGCAGTTTTACGGTTCGGGGACAGGGGGGCTACACCTTC

J gene: TRBJ2-3
V gene: TRBV30
D gene: .
clone size: .
CDR3 protein: CAWSVLGGGGDTQYF
CDR3 DNA: TGTGCCTGGAGTGTACTAGGAGGAGGAGGAGATACGCAGTATTTT

J gene: TRBJ2-7
V gene: TRBV7-8
D gene: TRBD2
clone size: .
CDR3 protein: CASRQGTSGTYEQYF
CDR3 DNA: TGTGCCAGCAGACAGGGGACTAGCGGTACCTACGAGCAGTACTTC

J gene: TRBJ1-5
V gene: TRBV7-6
D gene: .
clone size: .
CDR3 protein: CASSLRGRNQPQHF
CDR3 DNA: TGTGCCAGCAGCTTAAGGGGAAGGAATCAGCCCCAGCATTTT

J gene: TRBJ2-1
V gene: TRBV18
D gene: .
clone size: .
CDR3 protein: CASSLGTENEQFF
CDR3 DNA: TGTGCCAGCTCACTGGGGACTGAGAATGAGCAGTTCTTC

J gene: TRBJ2-1
V gene: TRBV6-6
D gene: .
clone size: .
CDR3 protein: CASSYGTSHNEQFF
CDR3 DNA: TGTGCCAGCAGTTACGGGACATCTCACAATGAGCAGTTCTTC

J gene: TRBJ1-2
V gene: TRBV10-3
D gene: TRBD1
clone size: .
CDR3 protein: CAISDPGQRTYGYTF
CDR3 DNA: TGTGCCATCAGTGACCCGGGACAGAGAACCTATGGCTACACCTTC